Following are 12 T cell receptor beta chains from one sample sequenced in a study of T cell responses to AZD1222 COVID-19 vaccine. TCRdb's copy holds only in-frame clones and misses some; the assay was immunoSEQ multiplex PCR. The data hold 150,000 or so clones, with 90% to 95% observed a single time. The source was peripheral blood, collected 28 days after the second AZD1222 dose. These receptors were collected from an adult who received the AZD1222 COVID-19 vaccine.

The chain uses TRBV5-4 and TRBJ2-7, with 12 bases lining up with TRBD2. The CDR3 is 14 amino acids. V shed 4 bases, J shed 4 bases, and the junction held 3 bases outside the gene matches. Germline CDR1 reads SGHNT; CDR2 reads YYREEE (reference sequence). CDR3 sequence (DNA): TGTGCCAGCAGCGAGGGGACTAGCGGGTACGAGCAGTACTTC. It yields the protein CASSEGTSGYEQYF.

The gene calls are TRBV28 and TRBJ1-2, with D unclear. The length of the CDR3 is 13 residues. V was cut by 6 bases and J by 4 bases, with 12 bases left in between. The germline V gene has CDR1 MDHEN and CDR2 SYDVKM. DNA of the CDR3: TGTGCCAGCAGCCCCACAGTTCTCTATGGCTACACCTTC. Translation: CASSPTVLYGYTF.

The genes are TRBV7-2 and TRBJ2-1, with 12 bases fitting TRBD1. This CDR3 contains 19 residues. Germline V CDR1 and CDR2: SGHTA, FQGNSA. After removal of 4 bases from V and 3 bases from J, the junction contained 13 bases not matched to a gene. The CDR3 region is CASSSPGQGAGDRYNEQFF. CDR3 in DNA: TGTGCCAGCAGCTCCCCGGGACAGGGGGCGGGAGACCGCTACAATGAGCAGTTCTTC.

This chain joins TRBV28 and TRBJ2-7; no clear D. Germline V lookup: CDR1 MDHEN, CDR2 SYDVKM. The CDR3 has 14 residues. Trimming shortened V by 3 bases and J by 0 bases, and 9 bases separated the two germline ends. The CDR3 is CASSFGIASYEQYF. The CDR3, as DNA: TGTGCCAGCAGTTTTGGGATCGCCTCCTACGAGCAGTACTTC.

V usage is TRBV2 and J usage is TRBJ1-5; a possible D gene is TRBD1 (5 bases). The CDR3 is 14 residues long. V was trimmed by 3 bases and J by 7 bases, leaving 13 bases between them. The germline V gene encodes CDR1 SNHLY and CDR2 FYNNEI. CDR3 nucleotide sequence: TGTGCCAGCAGTGAGCAGGGATCTTGGCAGCCCCAGCATTTT. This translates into CASSEQGSWQPQHF.

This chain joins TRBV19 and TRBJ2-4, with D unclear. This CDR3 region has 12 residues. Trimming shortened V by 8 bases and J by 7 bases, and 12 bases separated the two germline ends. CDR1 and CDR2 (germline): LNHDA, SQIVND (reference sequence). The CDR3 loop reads CASVAPGNIQYF. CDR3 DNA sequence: TGTGCCAGTGTGGCCCCCGGGAACATTCAGTACTTC.

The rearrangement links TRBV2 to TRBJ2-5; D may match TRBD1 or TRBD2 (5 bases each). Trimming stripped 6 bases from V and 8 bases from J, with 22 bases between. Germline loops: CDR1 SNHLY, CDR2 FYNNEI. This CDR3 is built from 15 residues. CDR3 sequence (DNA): TGTGCCAGCAGCGTTGGGACGGGCGGCCCGGGTACCCAGTACTTC. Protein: CASSVGTGGPGTQYF.

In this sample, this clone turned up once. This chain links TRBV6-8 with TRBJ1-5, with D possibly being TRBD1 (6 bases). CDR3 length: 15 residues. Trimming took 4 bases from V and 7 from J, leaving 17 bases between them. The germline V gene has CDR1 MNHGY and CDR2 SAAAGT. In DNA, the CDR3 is TGTGCCAGCAGTTCCGGGGGCAGGGTAAACCAGCCCCAGCATTTT. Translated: CASSSGGRVNQPQHF.

The CDR3 nucleotides read TGTGCCACCAGCAGAAGGGCGACCACTGAAGCTTTCTTT. Translated: CATSRRATTEAFF. This chain joins TRBV15 and TRBJ1-1, with no clear D. V dropped 2 bases and J dropped 4 bases, with 8 bases sitting between them. Germline V gene data show CDR1 as LNHNV and CDR2 as YYDKDF (reference sequence). The CDR3 totals 13 residues.

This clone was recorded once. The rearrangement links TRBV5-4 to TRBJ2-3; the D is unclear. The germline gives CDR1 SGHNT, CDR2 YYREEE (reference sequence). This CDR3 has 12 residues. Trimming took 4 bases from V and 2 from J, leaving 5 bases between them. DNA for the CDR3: TGTGCCAGCAGCCTGCACACAGATACGCAGTATTTT. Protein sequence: CASSLHTDTQYF.

For the CDR3, the DNA is TGTGCCAGCTCACCACTGGACACCATCACAGATACGCAGTATTTT. It is translated as CASSPLDTITDTQYF. The chain couples TRBV18 to TRBJ2-3, with a weak D call TRBD1 (5 bases). Trimming shortened V by 1 base and J by 2 bases, and 10 bases separated the two germline ends. The CDR3 loop spans 15 amino acids. Germline V gene lookup returns CDR1 KGHSH and CDR2 LQKENI.

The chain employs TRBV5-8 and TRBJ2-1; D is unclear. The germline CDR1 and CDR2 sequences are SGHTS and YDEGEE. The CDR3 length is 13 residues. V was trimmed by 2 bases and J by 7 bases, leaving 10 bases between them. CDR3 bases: TGTGCCAGCAGCTTAGTCTTCGGGAATGAGCAGTTCTTC. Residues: CASSLVFGNEQFF.